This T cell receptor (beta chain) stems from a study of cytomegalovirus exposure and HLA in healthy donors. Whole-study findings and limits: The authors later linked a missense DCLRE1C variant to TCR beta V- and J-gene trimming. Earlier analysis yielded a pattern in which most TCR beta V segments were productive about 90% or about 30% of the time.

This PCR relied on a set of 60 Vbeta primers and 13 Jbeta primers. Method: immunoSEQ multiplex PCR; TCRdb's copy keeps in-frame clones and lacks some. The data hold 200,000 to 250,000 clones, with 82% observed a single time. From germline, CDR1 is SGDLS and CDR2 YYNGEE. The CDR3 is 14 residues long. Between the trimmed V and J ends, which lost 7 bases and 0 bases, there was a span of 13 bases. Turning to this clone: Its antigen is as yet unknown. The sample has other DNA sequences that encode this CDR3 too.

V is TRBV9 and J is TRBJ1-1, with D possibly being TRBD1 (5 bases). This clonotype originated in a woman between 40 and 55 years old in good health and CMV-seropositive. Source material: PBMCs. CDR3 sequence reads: CASSAGQMNTEAFF. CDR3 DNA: TGTGCCAGCTCGGCAGGGCAGATGAACACTGAAGCTTTCTTT.